This entry concerns a single T cell receptor (beta chain). The CDR3 contains 14 residues. V was shortened by 5 bases and J by 4 bases, with 11 bases between the two germline ends. Per germline, CDR1 LNHDA and CDR2 SQIVND (reference sequence). This sample stems from a study of blood T cell repertoires in COVID-19. Turning to the study itself: Sites across the United States, Italy and Spain contributed samples from acute and convalescent COVID-19.

Some clones are missing from TCRdb's copy, which holds only in-frame ones; the method was immunoSEQ multiplex PCR. Among some 250,000 clones listed, 85% to 90% were seen once. Followed longitudinally, the Seattle patients had been enrolled during active infection. The chain has TRBV19 and TRBJ1-4; tentative D call: TRBD1 (5 bases). This receptor was taken from an older woman with COVID-19, enrolled during active disease. Sequenced sample: peripheral blood. CDR3: CASSRSGINEKLFF. In DNA, the CDR3 is TGTGCCAGTAGTCGGTCAGGGATTAATGAAAAACTGTTTTTT.